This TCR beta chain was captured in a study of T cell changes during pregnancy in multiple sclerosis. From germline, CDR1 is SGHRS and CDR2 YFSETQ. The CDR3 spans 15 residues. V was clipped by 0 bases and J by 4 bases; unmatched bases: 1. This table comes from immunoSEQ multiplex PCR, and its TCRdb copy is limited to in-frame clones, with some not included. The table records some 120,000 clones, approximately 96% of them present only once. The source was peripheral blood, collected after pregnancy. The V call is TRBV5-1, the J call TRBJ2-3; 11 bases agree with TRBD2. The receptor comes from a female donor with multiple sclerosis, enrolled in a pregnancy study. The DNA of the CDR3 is TGCGCCAGCAGCTTGGAACTAGCGGGAGCAGATACGCAGTATTTT. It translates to CASSLELAGADTQYF.